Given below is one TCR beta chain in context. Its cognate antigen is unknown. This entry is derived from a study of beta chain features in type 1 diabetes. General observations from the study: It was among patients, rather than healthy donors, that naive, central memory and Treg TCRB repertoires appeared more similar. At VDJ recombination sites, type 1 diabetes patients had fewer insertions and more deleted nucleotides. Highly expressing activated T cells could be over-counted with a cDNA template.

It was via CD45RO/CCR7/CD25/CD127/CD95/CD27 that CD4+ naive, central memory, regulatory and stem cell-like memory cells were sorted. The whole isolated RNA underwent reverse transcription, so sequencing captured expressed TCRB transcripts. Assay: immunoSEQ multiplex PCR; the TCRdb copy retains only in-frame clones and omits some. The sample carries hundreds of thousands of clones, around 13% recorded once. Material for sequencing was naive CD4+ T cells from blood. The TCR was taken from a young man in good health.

The CDR3 region has the DNA TGTGCCAGCAGACTCACCGGTGGACTAGCCGCCGGGGAGCTGTTTTTT. Translated: CASRLTGGLAAGELFF. The chain combines TRBV27 with TRBJ2-2, with TRBD2 identical over 8 bases. Germline CDR1 is MNHEY and CDR2 is SMNVEV (reference sequence). CDR3 size: 16 residues. V lost 6 bases to trimming and J lost 6 bases; unmatched junction nucleotides: 12.